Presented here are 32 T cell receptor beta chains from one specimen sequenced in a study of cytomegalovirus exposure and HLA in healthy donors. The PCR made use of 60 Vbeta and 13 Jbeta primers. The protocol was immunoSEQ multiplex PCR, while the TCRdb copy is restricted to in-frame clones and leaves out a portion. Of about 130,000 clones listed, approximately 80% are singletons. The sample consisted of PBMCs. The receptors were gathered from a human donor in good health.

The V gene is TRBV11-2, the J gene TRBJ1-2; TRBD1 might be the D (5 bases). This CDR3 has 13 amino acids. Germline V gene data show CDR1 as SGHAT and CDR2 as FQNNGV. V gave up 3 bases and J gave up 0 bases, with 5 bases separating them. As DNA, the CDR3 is TGTGCCAGCAGCTTGACAGCTAACTATGGCTACACCTTC. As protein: CASSLTANYGYTF.

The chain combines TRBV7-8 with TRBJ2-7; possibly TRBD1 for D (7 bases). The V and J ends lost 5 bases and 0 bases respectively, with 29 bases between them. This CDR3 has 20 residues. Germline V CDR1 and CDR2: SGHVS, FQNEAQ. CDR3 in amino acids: CASSLPSARGGTDLSYEQYF. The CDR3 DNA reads TGTGCCAGCAGCCTACCGTCGGCTAGGGGCGGGACAGACCTCTCCTACGAGCAGTACTTC.

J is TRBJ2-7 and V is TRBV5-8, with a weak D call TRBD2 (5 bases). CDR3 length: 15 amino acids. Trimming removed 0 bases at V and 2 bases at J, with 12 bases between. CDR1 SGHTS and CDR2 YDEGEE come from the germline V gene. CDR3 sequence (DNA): TGTGCCAGCAGCTTGGAGACGGACTTTACCTACGAGCAGTACTTC. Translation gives CASSLETDFTYEQYF.

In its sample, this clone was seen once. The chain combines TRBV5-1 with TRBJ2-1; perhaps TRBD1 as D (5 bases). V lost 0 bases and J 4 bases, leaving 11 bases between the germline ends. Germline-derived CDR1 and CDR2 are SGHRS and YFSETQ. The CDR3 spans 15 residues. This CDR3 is CASSLDRQGYNEQFF. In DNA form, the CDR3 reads TGCGCCAGCAGCTTGGATCGGCAGGGATACAATGAGCAGTTCTTC.

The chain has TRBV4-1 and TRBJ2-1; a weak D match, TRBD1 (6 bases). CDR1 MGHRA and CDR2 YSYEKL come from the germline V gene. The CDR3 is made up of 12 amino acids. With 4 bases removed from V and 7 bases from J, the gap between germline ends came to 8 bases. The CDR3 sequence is CASSRQGNEQFF. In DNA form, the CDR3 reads TGCGCCAGCAGCCGCCAGGGGAATGAGCAGTTCTTC.

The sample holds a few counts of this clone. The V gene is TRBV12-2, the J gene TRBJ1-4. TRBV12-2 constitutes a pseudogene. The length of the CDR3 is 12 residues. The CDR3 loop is CASRPRMEKLFF. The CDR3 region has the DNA TGTGCAAGTCGCCCCCGTATGGAAAAACTGTTTTTT.

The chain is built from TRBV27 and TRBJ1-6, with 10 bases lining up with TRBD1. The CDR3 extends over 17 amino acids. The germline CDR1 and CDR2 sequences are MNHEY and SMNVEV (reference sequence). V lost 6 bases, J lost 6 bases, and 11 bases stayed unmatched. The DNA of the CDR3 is TGTGCCAGCAGCTTTACGACAGGGGGCTCTAGTAATTCACCCCTCCACTTT. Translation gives CASSFTTGGSSNSPLHF.

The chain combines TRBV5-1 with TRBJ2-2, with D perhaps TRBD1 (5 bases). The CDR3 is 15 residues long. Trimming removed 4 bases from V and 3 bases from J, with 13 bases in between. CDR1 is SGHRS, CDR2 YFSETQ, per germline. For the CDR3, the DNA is TGCGCCAGCAGCCCCCTGACAGAGCACACCGGGGAGCTGTTTTTT. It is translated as CASSPLTEHTGELFF.

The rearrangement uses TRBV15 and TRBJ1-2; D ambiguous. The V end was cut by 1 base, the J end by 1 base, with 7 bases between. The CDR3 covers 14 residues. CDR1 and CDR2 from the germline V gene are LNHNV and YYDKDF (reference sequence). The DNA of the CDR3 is TGTGCCACCAGCAGAGTCGGGTTTAACTATGGCTACACCTTC. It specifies CATSRVGFNYGYTF.

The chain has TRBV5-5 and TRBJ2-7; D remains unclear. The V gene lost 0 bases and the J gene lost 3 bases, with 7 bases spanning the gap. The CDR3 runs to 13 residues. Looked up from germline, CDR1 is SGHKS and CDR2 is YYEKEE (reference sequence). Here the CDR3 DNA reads TGTGCCAGCAGCTTGGCCCACAACTACGAGCAGTACTTC. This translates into CASSLAHNYEQYF. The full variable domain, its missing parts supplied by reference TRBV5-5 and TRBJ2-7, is DAGVTQSPTHLIKTRGQQVTLRCSPISGHKSVSWYQQVLGQGPQFIFQYYEKEERGRGNFPDRFSARQFPNYSSELNVNALLLGDSALYLCASSLAHNYEQYFGPGTRLTVT.

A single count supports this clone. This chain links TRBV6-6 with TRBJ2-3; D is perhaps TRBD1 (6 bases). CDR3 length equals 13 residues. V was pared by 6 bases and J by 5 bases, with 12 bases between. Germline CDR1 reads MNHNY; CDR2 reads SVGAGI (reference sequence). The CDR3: CASSNRVIDTQYF. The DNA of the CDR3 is TGTGCCAGCAGCAACAGGGTTATAGATACGCAGTATTTT.

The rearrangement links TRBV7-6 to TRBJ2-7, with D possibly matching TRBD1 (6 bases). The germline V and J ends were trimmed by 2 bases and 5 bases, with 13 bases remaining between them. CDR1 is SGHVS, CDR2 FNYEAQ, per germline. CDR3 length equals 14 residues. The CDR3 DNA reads TGTGCCAGCAGCTTAAAGGCAGGGACAAACGAGCAGTACTTC. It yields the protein CASSLKAGTNEQYF.

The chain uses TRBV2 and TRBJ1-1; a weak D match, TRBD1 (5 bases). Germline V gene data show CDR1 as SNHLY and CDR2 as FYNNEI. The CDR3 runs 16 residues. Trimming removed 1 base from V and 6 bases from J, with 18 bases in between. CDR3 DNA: TGTGCCAGCAGTGAAGGCTGGGGCCGATCGAGCTCTGAAGCTTTCTTT. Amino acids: CASSEGWGRSSSEAFF.

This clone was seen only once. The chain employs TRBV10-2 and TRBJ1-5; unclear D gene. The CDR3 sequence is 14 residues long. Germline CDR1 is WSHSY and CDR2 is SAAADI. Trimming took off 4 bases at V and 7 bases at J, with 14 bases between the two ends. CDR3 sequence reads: CASSVTPPGQPQHF. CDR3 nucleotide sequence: TGCGCCAGCAGTGTCACACCCCCGGGGCAGCCCCAGCATTTT.

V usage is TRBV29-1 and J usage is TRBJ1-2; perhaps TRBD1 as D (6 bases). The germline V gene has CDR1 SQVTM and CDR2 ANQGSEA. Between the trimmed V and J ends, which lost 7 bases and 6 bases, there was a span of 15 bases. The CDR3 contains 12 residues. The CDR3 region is CSADRQRDGYTF. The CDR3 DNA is TGCAGCGCCGACAGGCAGAGAGATGGCTACACCTTC.

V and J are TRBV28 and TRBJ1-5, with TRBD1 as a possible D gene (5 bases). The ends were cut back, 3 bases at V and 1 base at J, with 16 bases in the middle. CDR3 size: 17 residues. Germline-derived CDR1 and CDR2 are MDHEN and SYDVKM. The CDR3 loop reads CASSFPPGGASNQPQHF. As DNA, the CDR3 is TGTGCCAGCAGTTTCCCTCCGGGAGGGGCGAGCAATCAGCCCCAGCATTTT.

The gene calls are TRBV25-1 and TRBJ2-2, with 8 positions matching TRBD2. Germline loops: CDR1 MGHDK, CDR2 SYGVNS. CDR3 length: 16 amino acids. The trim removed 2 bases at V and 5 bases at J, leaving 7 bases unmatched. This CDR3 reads CASSEEDGGGTGELFF. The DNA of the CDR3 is TGTGCCAGCAGTGAAGAGGACGGGGGGGGAACCGGGGAGCTGTTTTTT.

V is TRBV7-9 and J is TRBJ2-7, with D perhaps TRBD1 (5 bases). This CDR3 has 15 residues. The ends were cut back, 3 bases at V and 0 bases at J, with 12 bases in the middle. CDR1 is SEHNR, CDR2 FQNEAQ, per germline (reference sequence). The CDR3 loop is CASSLGQPSSYEQYF. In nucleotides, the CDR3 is TGTGCCAGCAGCTTGGGGCAACCGAGCTCCTACGAGCAGTACTTC.

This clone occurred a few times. In DNA form, the CDR3 reads TGTGCCAGCAGCAGGGGTTTGACCTACGAGCAGTACTTC. Translating gives CASSRGLTYEQYF. This chain joins TRBV7-6 and TRBJ2-7; TRBD1 might be the D (5 bases). Germline values: CDR1 SGHVS, CDR2 FNYEAQ. The CDR3 is made up of 13 amino acids. V dropped 5 bases and J dropped 2 bases, with 10 bases sitting between them.

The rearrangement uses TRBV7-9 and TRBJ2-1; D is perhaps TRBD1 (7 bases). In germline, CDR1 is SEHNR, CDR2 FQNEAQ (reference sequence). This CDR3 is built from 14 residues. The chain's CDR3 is CSLRGESSYNEQFF. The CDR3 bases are TGTTCTCTCAGGGGGGAGAGCTCCTACAATGAGCAGTTCTTC.

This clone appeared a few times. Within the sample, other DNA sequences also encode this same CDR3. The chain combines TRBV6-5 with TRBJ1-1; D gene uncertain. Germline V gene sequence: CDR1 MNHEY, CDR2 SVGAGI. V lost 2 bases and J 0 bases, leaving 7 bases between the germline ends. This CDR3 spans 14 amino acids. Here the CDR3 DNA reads TGTGCCAGCAGTTACAGCGGAGTGAACACTGAAGCTTTCTTT. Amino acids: CASSYSGVNTEAFF.

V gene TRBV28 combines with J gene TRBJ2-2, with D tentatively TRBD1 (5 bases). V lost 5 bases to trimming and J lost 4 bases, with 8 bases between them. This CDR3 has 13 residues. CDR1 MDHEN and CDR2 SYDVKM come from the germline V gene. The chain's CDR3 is CASSGAATGELFF. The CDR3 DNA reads TGTGCCAGCAGTGGGGCAGCCACCGGGGAGCTGTTTTTT.

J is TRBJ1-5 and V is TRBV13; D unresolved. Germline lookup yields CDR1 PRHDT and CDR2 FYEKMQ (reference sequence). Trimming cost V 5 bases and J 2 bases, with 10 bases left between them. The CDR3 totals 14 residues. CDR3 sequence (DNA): TGTGCCAGCAGCCTCCGAGGTGGCAATCAGCCCCAGCATTTT. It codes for CASSLRGGNQPQHF.

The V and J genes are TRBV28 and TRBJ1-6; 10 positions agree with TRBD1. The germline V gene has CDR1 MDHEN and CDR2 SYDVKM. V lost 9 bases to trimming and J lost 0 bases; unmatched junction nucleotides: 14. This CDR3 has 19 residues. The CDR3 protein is CASFLGDRGPSSYNSPLHF. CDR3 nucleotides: TGTGCCAGTTTCTTAGGGGACAGGGGTCCGAGCTCCTATAATTCACCCCTCCACTTT.

CDR3 sequence reads: CASSEIGVRGSGELFF. Here the CDR3 DNA reads TGTGCCAGCAGTGAAATAGGTGTCAGGGGGTCCGGGGAGCTGTTTTTT. The rearrangement links TRBV2 to TRBJ2-2; 7 bases line up with TRBD1. The V segment lost 2 bases and the J segment 6 bases; nucleotides outside the gene matches: 9. Germline V gives CDR1 SNHLY, CDR2 FYNNEI. The CDR3 totals 16 residues.

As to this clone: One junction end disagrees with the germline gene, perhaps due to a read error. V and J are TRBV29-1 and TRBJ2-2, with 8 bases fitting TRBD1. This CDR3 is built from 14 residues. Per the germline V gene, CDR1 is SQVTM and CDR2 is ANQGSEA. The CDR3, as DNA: TGCAGCGTTGCAGGGGGCGCGAACATCGGGGAGCTGTTTTTT. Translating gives CSVAGGANIGELFF.

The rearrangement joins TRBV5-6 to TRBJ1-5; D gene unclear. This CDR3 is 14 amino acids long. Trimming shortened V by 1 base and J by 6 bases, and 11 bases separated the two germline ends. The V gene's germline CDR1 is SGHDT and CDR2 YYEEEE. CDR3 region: CASSLSWGGQPQHF. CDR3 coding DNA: TGTGCCAGCAGCTTGTCCTGGGGAGGTCAGCCCCAGCATTTT.

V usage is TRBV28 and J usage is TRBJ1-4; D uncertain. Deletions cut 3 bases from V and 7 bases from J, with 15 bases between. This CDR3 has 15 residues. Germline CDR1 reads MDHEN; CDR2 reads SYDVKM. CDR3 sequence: CASSLSGQPGEKLFF. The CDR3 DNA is TGTGCCAGCAGTTTGTCCGGTCAGCCGGGTGAAAAACTGTTTTTT.

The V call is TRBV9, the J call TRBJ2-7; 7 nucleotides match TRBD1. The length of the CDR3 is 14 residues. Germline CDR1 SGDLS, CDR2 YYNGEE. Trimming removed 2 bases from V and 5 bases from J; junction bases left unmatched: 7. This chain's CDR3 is CASSVVPTGNEQYF. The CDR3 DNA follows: TGTGCCAGCAGCGTTGTACCGACAGGGAACGAGCAGTACTTC.

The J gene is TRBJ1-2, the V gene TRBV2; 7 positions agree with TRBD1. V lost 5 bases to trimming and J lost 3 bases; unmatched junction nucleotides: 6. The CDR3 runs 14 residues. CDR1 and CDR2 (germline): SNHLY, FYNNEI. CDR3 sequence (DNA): TGTGCCAGCAGTACGACAGGGTGGGACTATGGCTACACCTTC. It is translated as CASSTTGWDYGYTF.

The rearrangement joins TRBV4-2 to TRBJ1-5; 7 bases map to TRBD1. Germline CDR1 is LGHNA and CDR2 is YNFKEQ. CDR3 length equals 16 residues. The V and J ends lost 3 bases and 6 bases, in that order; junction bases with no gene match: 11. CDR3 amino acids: CASSQHPGQEGQPQHF. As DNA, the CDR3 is TGTGCCAGCAGCCAGCACCCCGGACAGGAAGGTCAGCCCCAGCATTTT.

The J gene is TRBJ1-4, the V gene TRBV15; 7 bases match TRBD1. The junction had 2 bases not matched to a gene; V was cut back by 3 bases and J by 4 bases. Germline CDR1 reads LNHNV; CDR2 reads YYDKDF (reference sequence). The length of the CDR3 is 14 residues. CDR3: CATSRGQNNEKLFF. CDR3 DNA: TGTGCCACCAGCAGGGGACAGAATAATGAAAAACTGTTTTTT.